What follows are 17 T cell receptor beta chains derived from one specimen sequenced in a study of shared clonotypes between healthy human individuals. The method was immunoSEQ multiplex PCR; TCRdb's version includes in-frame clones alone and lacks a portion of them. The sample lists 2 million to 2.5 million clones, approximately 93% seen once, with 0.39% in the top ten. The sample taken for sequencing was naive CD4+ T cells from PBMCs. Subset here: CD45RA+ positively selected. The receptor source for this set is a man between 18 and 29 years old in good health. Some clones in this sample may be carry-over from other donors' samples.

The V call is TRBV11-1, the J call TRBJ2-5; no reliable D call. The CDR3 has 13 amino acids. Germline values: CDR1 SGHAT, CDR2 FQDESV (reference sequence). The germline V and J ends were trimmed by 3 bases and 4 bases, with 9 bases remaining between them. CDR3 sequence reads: CASSFLGAETQYF. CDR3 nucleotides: TGTGCCAGCAGCTTTCTGGGCGCAGAGACCCAGTACTTC.

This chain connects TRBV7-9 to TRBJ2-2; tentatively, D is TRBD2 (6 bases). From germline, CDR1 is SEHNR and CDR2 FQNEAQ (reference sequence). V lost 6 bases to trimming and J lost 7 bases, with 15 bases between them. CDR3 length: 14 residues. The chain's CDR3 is CASSPSPGVGELFF. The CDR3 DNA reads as TGTGCCAGCAGTCCCAGCCCGGGGGTCGGGGAGCTGTTTTTT.

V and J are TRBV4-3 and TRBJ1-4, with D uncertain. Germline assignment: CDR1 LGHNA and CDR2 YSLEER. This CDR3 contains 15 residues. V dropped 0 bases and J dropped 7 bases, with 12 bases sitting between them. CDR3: CASSQEGLRGEKLFF. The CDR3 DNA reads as TGCGCCAGCAGCCAAGAAGGCCTGCGCGGTGAAAAACTGTTTTTT.

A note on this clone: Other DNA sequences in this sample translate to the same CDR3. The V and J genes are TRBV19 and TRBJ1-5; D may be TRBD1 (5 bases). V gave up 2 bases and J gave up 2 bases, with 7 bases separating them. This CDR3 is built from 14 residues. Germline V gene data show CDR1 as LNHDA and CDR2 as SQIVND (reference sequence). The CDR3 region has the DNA TGTGCCAGTAGTATACAGGGTCGCAATCAGCCCCAGCATTTT. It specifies CASSIQGRNQPQHF.

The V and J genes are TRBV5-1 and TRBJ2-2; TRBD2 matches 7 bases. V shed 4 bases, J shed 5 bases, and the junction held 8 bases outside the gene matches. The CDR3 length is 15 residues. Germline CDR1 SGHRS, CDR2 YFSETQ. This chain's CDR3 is CASSTPGGGTGELFF. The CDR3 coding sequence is TGCGCCAGCAGCACTCCGGGGGGAGGTACCGGGGAGCTGTTTTTT.

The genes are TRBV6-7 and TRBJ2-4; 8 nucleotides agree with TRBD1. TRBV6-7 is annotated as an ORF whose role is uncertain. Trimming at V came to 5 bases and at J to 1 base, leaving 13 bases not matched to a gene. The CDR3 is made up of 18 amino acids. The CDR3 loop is CASSVANLTGVAKNIQYF. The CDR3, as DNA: TGTGCCAGCAGTGTGGCCAATCTGACAGGGGTGGCCAAAAACATTCAGTACTTC.

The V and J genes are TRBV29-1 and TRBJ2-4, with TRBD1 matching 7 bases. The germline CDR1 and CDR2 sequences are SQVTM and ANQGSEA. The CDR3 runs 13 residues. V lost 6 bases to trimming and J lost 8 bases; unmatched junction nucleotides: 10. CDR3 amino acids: CSVVPRTGDIQYF. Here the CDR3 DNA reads TGCAGCGTCGTACCCCGGACAGGTGACATTCAGTACTTC.

As DNA, the CDR3 is TGCGCCAGCAGCTTGGGTATTAGTCCAGCTAAACTGTTTTTT. Its translation: CASSLGISPAKLFF. The chain recombines TRBV5-1 with TRBJ1-4; D gene uncertain. Per germline, CDR1 SGHRS and CDR2 YFSETQ. The CDR3 has 14 amino acids. The V gene lost 0 bases and the J gene lost 11 bases, with 14 bases spanning the gap.

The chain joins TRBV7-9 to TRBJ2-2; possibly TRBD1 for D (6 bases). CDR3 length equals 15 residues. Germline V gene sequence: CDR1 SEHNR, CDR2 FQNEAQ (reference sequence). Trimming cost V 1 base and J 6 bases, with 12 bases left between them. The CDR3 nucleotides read TGTGCCAGCAGCTTAGGGACACAGGGCTCCGGGGAGCTGTTTTTT. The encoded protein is CASSLGTQGSGELFF.

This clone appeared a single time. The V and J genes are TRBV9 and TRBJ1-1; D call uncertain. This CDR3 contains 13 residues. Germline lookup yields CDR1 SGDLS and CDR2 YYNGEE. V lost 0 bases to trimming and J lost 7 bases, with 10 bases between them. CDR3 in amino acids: CASSVAPGVEAFF. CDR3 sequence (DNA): TGTGCCAGCAGCGTAGCCCCGGGAGTTGAAGCTTTCTTT.

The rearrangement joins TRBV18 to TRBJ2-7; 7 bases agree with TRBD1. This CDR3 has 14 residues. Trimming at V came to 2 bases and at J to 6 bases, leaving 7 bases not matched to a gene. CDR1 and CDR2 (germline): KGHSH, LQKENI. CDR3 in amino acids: CASSPTGTVGEQYF. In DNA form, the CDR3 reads TGTGCCAGCTCACCAACTGGGACAGTGGGCGAGCAGTACTTC.

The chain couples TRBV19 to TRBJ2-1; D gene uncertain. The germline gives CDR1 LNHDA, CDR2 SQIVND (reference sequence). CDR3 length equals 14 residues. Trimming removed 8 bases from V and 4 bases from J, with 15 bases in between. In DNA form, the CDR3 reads TGTGCCAGTGCCTTGGCAGCCATATACAATGAGCAGTTCTTC. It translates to CASALAAIYNEQFF. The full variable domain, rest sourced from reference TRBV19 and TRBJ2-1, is DGGITQSPKYLFRKEGQNVTLSCEQNLNHDAMYWYRQDPGQGLRLIYYSQIVNDFQKGDIAEGYSVSREKKESFPLTVTSAQKNPTAFYLCASALAAIYNEQFFGPGTRLTVL.

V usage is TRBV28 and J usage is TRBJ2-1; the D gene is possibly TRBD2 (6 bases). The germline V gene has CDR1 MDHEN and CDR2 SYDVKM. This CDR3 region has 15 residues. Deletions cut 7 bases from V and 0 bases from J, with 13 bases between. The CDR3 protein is CASTGGPSSYNEQFF. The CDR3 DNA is TGTGCCAGCACCGGAGGGCCTAGCTCCTACAATGAGCAGTTCTTC.

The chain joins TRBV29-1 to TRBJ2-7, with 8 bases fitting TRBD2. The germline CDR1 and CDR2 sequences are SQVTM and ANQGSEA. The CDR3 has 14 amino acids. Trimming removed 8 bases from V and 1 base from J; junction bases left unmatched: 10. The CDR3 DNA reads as TGCAGCACATATGGACGGGGGGGATCCTACGAGCAGTACTTC. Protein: CSTYGRGGSYEQYF.

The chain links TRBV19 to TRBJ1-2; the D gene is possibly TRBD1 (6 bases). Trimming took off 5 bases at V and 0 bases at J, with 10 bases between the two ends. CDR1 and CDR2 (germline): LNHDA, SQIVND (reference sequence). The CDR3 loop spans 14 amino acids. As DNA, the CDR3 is TGTGCCAGTAGTCCCCAGGGGTCTAACTATGGCTACACCTTC. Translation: CASSPQGSNYGYTF.

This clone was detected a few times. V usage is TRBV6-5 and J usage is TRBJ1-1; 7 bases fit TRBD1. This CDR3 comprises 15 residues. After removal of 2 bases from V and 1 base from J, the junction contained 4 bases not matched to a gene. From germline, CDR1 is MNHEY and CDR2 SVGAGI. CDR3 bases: TGTGCCAGCAGTTACCAGACAGGGACGAACACTGAAGCTTTCTTT. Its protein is CASSYQTGTNTEAFF.

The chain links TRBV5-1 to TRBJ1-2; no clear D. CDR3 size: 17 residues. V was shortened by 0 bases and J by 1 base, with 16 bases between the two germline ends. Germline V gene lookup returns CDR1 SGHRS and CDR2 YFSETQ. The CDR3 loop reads CASSLGGAGGNNYGYTF. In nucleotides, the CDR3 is TGCGCCAGCAGCTTGGGCGGTGCCGGAGGGAATAACTATGGCTACACCTTC.